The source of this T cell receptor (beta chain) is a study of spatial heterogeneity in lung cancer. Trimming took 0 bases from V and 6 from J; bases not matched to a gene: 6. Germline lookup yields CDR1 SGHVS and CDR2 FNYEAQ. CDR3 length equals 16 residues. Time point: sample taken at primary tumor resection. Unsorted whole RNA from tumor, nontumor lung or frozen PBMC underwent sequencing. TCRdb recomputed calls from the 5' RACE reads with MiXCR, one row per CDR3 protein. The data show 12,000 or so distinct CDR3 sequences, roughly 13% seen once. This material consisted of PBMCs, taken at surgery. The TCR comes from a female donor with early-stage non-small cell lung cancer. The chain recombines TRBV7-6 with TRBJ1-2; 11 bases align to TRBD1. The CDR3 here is CASSLAYGTGGNGYTF. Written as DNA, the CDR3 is TGTGCCAGCAGCTTAGCCTATGGGACAGGGGGGAATGGCTACACCTTC.